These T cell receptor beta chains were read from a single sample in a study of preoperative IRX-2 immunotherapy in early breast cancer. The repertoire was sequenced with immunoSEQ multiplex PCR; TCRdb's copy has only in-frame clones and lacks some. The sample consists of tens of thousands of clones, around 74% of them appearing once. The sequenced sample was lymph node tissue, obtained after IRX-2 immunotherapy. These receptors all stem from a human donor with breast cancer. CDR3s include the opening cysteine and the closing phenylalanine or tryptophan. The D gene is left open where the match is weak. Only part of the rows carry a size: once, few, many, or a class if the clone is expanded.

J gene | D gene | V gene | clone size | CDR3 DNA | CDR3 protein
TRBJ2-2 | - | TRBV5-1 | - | TGCGCCAGCAGCTTGGAAAATGCGAACACCGGGGAGCTGTTTTTT | CASSLENANTGELFF
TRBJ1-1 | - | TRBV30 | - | TGTGCCTGGAATAGTTGGCGGGGCATGAACACTGAAGCTTTCTTT | CAWNSWRGMNTEAFF
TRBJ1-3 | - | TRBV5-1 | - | TGCGCCAGCAGCGTCACAGGTGATTCTGGAAACACCATATATTTT | CASSVTGDSGNTIYF
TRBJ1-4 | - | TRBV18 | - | TGTGCCAGCTCTCCGCCTTGGGTTACCTCTAATGAAAAACTGTTTTTT | CASSPPWVTSNEKLFF
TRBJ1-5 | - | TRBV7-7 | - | TGTGCCAGCAGCCCCCTTCAGTCCAATCAGCCCCAGCATTTT | CASSPLQSNQPQHF
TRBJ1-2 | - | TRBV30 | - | TGTGCCTGGGTCCCGGAACGGGATGGCTACACCTTC | CAWVPERDGYTF
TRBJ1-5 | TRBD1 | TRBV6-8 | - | TGTGCCAGCGGGACAGCACATCAGCCCCAGCATTTT | CASGTAHQPQHF
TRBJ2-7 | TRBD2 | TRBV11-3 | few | TGTGCCAGCAGCTCGACCGGGACTAGCGGGAGTTACGAGCAGTACTTC | CASSSTGTSGSYEQYF
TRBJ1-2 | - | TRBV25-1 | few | TGTGCCAGCAGTGAATCGGGTCTTGGCTACACCTTC | CASSESGLGYTF
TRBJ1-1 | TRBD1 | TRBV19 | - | TGTGCCAGTAGTCCCCCGGGCCAGGGGGGGAACACTGAAGCTTTCTTT | CASSPPGQGGNTEAFF
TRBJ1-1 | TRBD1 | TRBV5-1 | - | TGCGCCAGCAGCTCTCAGGGGGCAGGGACTGAAGCTTTCTTT | CASSSQGAGTEAFF
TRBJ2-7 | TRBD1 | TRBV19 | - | TGTGCCAGTTCGGGACAGGGGACCTACGAGCAGTACTTC | CASSGQGTYEQYF
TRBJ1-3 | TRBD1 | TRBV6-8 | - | TGTGCCAGCAGACGAACAGGGGATACTGGAAACACCATATATTTT | CASRRTGDTGNTIYF
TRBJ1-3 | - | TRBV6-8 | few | TGTGCCAGCAGTCCACGGGGCCGGCGAGCTGGAAACACCATATATTTT | CASSPRGRRAGNTIYF
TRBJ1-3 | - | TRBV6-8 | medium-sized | TGTGCCAGCAGTTACTCCAAAGTTGGAAACACCATATATTTT | CASSYSKVGNTIYF
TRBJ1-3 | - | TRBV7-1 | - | TGTGCCAGCAGCCGCGTTATGGGGAGCTCTGGAAACACCATATATTTT | CASSRVMGSSGNTIYF
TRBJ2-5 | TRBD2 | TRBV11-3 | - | TGTGCCAGCAGCTTTACCGGGACTAGCGGGATAGAGACCCAGTACTTC | CASSFTGTSGIETQYF
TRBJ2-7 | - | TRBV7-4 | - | TGTGCCAGCAACACGGTGGCGGGTGTCTCCTACGAGCAGTACTTC | CASNTVAGVSYEQYF
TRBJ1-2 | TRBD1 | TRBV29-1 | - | TGCAGCGTGGAGACAGGGGCCTATGGCTACACCTTC | CSVETGAYGYTF
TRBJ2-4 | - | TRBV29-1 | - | TGCAGCGTTGTAGGGGGGGCCGTAAACATTCAGTACTTC | CSVVGGAVNIQYF
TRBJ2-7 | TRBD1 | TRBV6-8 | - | TGTGCCAGCAGTCGGACAGGGTTTAATTACGAGCAGTACTTC | CASSRTGFNYEQYF
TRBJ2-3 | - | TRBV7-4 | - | TGTGCCAGCAGCGGCCGGGCCGTGGCAGATACGCAGTATTTT | CASSGRAVADTQYF
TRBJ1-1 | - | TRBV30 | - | TGTGCCTGGAGTCCCACGACCAAAAAAGCTTTCTTT | CAWSPTTKKAFF
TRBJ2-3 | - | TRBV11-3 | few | TGTGCCAGCAGCTTAGGTGAGCGGGGCACAGATACGCAGTATTTT | CASSLGERGTDTQYF
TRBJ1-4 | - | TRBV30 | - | TGTGCCTGGAGTGTAAGCGAAAAACTGTTTTTT | CAWSVSEKLFF
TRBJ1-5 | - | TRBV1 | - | TGCGCCAGCAGCCAGGGTCGGGGACAGGCGAATCAGCCCCAGCATTTT | CASSQGRGQANQPQHF
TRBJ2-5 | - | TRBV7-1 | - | TGTGCCAGCAGACCTGGGGGGTCAGAGACCCAGTACTTC | CASRPGGSETQYF
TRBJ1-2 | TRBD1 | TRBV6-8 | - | TGTGCCAGCAGCTACCGACAGGGAGGCTACACCTTC | CASSYRQGGYTF
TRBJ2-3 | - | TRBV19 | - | TGTGCCACCCTTGGTGTCGGGAGAGGAACAGATACGCAGTATTTT | CATLGVGRGTDTQYF
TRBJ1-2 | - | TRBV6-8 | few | TGTGCCAGCAGAGTCGACAGGCCAGGAGGCTACACCTTC | CASRVDRPGGYTF
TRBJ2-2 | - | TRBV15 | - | TGTGCCACCAGCAGAAAAGTTGGGGGTAACACCGGGGAGCTGTTTTTT | CATSRKVGGNTGELFF
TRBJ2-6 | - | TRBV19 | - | TGTGCCAGTAGTATGTTAGGAACCAGCTCTGGGGCCAACGTCCTGACTTTC | CASSMLGTSSGANVLTF
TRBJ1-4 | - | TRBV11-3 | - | TGTGCCAGCAGCTTGGTTCGCCCTGGGGATGAAAAACTGTTTTTT | CASSLVRPGDEKLFF
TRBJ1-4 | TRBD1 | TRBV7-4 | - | TGTGCCAGCAGCCGGACAGGGGGTGAAAAACTGTTTTTT | CASSRTGGEKLFF
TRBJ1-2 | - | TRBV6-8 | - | TGTGCCATCAGCCCCAGGACAGAGGAAGGCTACACCTTC | CAISPRTEEGYTF
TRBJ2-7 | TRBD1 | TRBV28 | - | TGTGCCAGCAGTCTGGGACAGGGGCCCTACGAGCAGTACTTC | CASSLGQGPYEQYF
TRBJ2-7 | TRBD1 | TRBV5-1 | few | TGCGCCAGCAGCTTACGATGGGGGACAGGCCACGAGCAGTACTTC | CASSLRWGTGHEQYF
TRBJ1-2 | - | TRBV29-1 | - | TGCAGCGTTGAAGACGGTACTAACTATGGCTACACCTTC | CSVEDGTNYGYTF
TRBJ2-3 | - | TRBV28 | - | TGTGCCAGCAGTTTGAGGCCGTCTAGCACAGATACGCAGTATTTT | CASSLRPSSTDTQYF
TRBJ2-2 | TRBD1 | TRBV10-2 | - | TGCGCCAGCACCCCTCCCCGCGGACAGGGGGAAAACACCGGGGAGCTGTTTTTT | CASTPPRGQGENTGELFF
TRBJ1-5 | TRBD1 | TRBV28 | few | TGTGCCAGCAGCACGACAGGGGATAGGCGTCAGCCCCAGCATTTT | CASSTTGDRRQPQHF
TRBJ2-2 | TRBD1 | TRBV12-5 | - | TGTGCCAGCAAAAGGACAGGGGAAGCCGGGGAGCTGTTTTTT | CASKRTGEAGELFF
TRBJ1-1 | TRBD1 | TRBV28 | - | TGTGCCAGTATTTTTACCGGGACAGCGAACACTGAAGCTTTCTTT | CASIFTGTANTEAFF
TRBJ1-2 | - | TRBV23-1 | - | TGCGCCACCCGAGAGACAGTCACTAACTATGGCTACACCTTC | CATRETVTNYGYTF
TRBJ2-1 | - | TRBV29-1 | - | TGCAGCGTTGAAGGTGGGGGATGGACGAGTGAGCAGTTCTTC | CSVEGGGWTSEQFF
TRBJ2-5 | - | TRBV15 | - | TGTGCCACCAGCAGAGCTGGAACCGGATACCAAGAGACCCAGTACTTC | CATSRAGTGYQETQYF
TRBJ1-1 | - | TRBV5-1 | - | TGCGCCAGCCGTTTCACGGGGGGTCGGAACACTGAAGCTTTCTTT | CASRFTGGRNTEAFF
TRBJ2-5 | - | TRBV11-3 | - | TGTGCCAGCAGCCGTTCGGGTCAGTACCAAGAGACCCAGTACTTC | CASSRSGQYQETQYF
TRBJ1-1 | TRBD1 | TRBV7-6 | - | TGTGCCAGCAGTTTAGTAGACAGGGTCGAAACTGAAGCTTTCTTT | CASSLVDRVETEAFF
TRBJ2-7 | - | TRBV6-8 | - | TGTGCCAGCATCCGAGGAGGACCCGCCTCCCTCGAGCAGTACTTC | CASIRGGPASLEQYF
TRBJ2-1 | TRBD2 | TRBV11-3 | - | TGTGCCAGCAGCTCCCGACTAGCGGGAGCATCTGGTGAGCAGTTCTTC | CASSSRLAGASGEQFF
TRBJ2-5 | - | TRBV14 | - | TGTGCCAGCAGCCAGGGCCTCCGGGAGACCCAGTACTTC | CASSQGLRETQYF
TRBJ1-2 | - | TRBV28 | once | TGTGCCAGCAGTTTTTCCGGGTCTGGGGGCTTCTATGGCTACACCTTC | CASSFSGSGGFYGYTF
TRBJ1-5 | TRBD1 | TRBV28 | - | TGTGCCAGCAGTTTCCAGGGGGCGGTGAATCAGCCCCAGCATTTT | CASSFQGAVNQPQHF